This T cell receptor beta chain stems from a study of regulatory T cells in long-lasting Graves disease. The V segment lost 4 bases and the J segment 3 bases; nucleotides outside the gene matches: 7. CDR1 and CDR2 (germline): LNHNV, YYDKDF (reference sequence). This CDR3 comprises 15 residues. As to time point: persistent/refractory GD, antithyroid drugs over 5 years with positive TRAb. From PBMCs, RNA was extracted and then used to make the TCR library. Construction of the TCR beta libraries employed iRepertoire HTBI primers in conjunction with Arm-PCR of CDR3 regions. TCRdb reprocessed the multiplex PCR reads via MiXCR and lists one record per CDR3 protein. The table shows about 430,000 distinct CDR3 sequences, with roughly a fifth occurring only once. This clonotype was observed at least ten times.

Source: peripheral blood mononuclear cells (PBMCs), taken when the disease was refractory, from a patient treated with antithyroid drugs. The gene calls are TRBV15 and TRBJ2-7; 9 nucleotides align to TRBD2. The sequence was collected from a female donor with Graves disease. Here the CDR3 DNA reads TGTGCCACCAGCAAGGGAGTAGCGGGGGACTACGAGCAGTACTTC. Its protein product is CATSKGVAGDYEQYF.